A selection of T cell receptor beta chains follows, all from one sample in a study of cytotoxic CD8 clonotypes in ibrutinib-treated CLL. Profiling relied on immunoSEQ multiplex PCR, and the TCRdb table lists in-frame clones only, not all of them. Among about 200,000 clones listed, 75% to 80% were seen once. The sample was PBMCs, taken after 12 months of ibrutinib treatment. The receptors derive from a human donor with chronic lymphocytic leukemia. Each CDR3 is given with its conserved first and last residue. D genes are given only for firm matches. Rows may omit the clone size; those that give it use once, few, many or a size class.

TRBD2	TRBV7-9	.	TRBJ2-5	CASSWPIAGQKETQYF	TGTGCCAGCAGCTGGCCCATAGCGGGGCAGAAAGAGACCCAGTACTTC
.	TRBV4-1	few	TRBJ2-7	CASSLLTGDVYEQYF	TGCGCCAGCAGCCTATTAACAGGAGACGTTTACGAGCAGTACTTC
TRBD2	TRBV19	few	TRBJ2-7	CASSPSLPRTSGSFFTYEQYF	TGTGCCAGTAGCCCCTCACTCCCACGGACTAGCGGGAGCTTTTTTACCTACGAGCAGTACTTC
.	TRBV4-1	.	TRBJ1-1	CASSQDSGNTEAFF	TGCGCCAGCAGCCAAGATTCGGGCAACACTGAAGCTTTCTTT
.	TRBV5-1	.	TRBJ1-1	CASSPGQPNTEAFF	TGCGCCAGCAGCCCTGGACAGCCGAACACTGAAGCTTTCTTT
TRBD1	TRBV5-1	.	TRBJ2-5	CASSSPGQGAETQYF	TGCGCCAGCAGCTCTCCGGGACAGGGGGCGGAGACCCAGTACTTC
.	TRBV18	.	TRBJ2-5	CASTGAGAPGETQYF	TGTGCCAGCACGGGGGCGGGGGCCCCCGGTGAGACCCAGTACTTC
TRBD2	TRBV2	.	TRBJ2-1	CASSARGLAGGLYNEQFF	TGTGCCAGCAGTGCGAGGGGACTAGCGGGAGGCCTTTACAATGAGCAGTTCTTC
.	TRBV7-8	few	TRBJ2-5	CASSPREGETQYF	TGTGCCAGCAGCCCCCGTGAGGGGGAGACCCAGTACTTC
TRBD1	TRBV6-4	.	TRBJ2-1	CASSTGQGNYNEQFF	TGTGCCAGCAGTACGGGACAGGGGAACTACAATGAGCAGTTCTTC
.	TRBV7-8	.	TRBJ2-5	CASSLFGVPQETQYF	TGTGCCAGCAGCTTATTTGGGGTCCCGCAGGAGACCCAGTACTTC
TRBD2	TRBV19	.	TRBJ2-7	CASSPAGGASYEQYF	TGTGCCAGTAGTCCCGCCGGGGGGGCGTCCTACGAGCAGTACTTC
.	TRBV7-2	.	TRBJ1-5	CASSWWHTNQPQHF	TGTGCCAGCAGTTGGTGGCACACCAATCAGCCCCAGCATTTT
.	TRBV2	once	TRBJ2-2	CASTEGARLNTGELFF	TGTGCCAGCACCGAAGGGGCACGGTTGAACACCGGGGAGCTGTTTTTT
TRBD1	TRBV4-1	.	TRBJ2-5	CASSLWTGGAEETQYF	TGCGCCAGCAGCCTTTGGACAGGGGGCGCGGAGGAGACCCAGTACTTC
.	TRBV29-1	.	TRBJ1-2	CSVGATRNYGYTF	TGCAGCGTTGGAGCGACTAGGAACTATGGCTACACCTTC
TRBD1	TRBV7-9	once	TRBJ1-2	CASSHAQGGYGYTF	TGTGCCAGCAGCCATGCTCAGGGGGGCTATGGCTACACCTTC
TRBD2	TRBV28	.	TRBJ2-7	CASSLGGTSGSYEQYF	TGTGCCAGCAGTTTGGGTGGGACTAGCGGGTCTTACGAGCAGTACTTC
TRBD1	TRBV7-6	.	TRBJ2-7	CASSLGGQAFYEQYF	TGTGCCAGCAGCTTAGGAGGACAGGCCTTCTACGAGCAGTACTTC
.	TRBV6-5	.	TRBJ1-3	CASSYSAGRNTIYF	TGTGCCAGCAGTTACTCGGCAGGGAGGAACACCATATATTTT
.	TRBV10-2	.	TRBJ2-1	CASSGGGDSYNEQFF	TGCGCCAGCAGTGGTGGCGGGGACTCCTACAATGAGCAGTTCTTC
TRBD2	TRBV5-4	.	TRBJ2-7	CASSPGLGAYEQYF	TGTGCCAGCAGCCCGGGACTAGGGGCCTACGAGCAGTACTTC
.	TRBV28	.	TRBJ2-2	CASSSLRRSTGELFF	TGTGCCAGCAGTTCCCTCAGGCGGTCCACCGGGGAGCTGTTTTTT
.	TRBV27	.	TRBJ2-1	CASSLGSSDEQFF	TGTGCCAGCAGTTTAGGTAGTAGCGATGAGCAGTTCTTC
TRBD2	TRBV2	.	TRBJ2-3	CASRKLAGGVYTQYF	TGTGCCAGCAGGAAGCTAGCGGGGGGCGTATATACGCAGTATTTT
.	TRBV5-1	few	TRBJ1-1	CASSPVVGVEAFF	TGCGCCAGCAGCCCCGTAGTCGGGGTTGAAGCTTTCTTT
.	TRBV4-2	.	TRBJ1-5	CASSQEAGKVGNQPQHF	TGTGCCAGCAGCCAAGAAGCAGGAAAAGTTGGGAATCAGCCCCAGCATTTT
TRBD1	TRBV6-5	.	TRBJ1-2	CASSYRTGGAGGGYTF	TGTGCCAGCAGTTACAGGACAGGGGGCGCAGGAGGTGGCTACACCTTC